This T cell receptor beta chain was captured in a study of shared clonotypes between healthy human individuals. As for the study in general: Used for every donor were three CD4 naive, three CD4 memory, two CD8 naive and one CD8 memory plate. Findings and limits, study-wide: Around 5.3% of naive CD4 clonotypes were shared across four donors. Researchers sampled blood only, noting tissue repertoires likely differ.

Original processing notes: Filtering differed since immunoSEQ provided only junctions, with no quality scores. Using immunoSEQ multiplex PCR, the repertoire was profiled, and TCRdb retains in-frame clones only, with some absent. V and J calls and clone size are as listed in that table; D and trimming were resolved from the DNA. The sample holds hundreds of thousands of clones, nearly 98% seen once. A remark on this clone: No antigen is known for it.

The V gene end was trimmed by 4 bases and the J gene end by 3 bases; junction bases not matched to a gene: 7. There are 15 residues in the CDR3. The germline CDR1 and CDR2 sequences are SGHDT and YYEEEE. CD8 cells regarded as naive lacked CD45RO, were positively chosen for CCR7, and omitted terminally differentiated effector memory CD45RA+ cells. This clonotype originated in a man younger than 40 in good health. V gene TRBV5-6 combines with J gene TRBJ2-1, with TRBD2 matching 7 bases. The material sequenced was naive CD8+ T cells sorted from blood. This chain's CDR3 is CASSEDTSVYNEQFF. The CDR3, as DNA: TGTGCCAGCAGCGAGGACACTAGCGTCTACAATGAGCAGTTCTTC.